This TCR beta chain was captured in a study of blood T cells in healthy people across ages. On this clonotype: No antigen is known for it.

Individuals who donated were healthy Caucasians from Russia aged roughly 6 to 95. Germline V gene data show CDR1 as SGDLS and CDR2 as YYNGEE. Trimming cost V 0 bases and J 5 bases, with 14 bases left between them. The CDR3 runs 15 residues. PCR was performed a second time for roughly 7 to 11 cycles using a sample-barcoded 5' primer and a J-beta primer mix. There were at least 3 million CDR3-containing paired-end reads obtained from each sample. TCRdb recomputed calls from the 5' RACE reads with MiXCR, one row per CDR3 protein. Of about 840,000 distinct CDR3 sequences detected, about 27% appear once; the ten largest clones hold roughly a tenth. Study-wide findings and caveats: A conclusive naive versus antigen-experienced comparison was prevented by the unsorted PBMCs.

The data also belong to a second study, concerning T cells of mothers and their children. That study adds: Overlap in related mother-child pairs always slightly exceeded unrelated pairs, never significantly.

The source is a woman aged 35 to 49 in good health. This sequence joins TRBV9 and TRBJ1-1, with D maybe TRBD1 (6 bases). Material for sequencing was blood. The CDR3 DNA reads TGTGCCAGCAGCGTAGGAGGGGGAGAGGGAACTGAAGCTTTCTTT. As protein: CASSVGGGEGTEAFF. The whole variable domain, filled in from reference TRBV9 and TRBJ1-1, reads DSGVTQTPKHLITATGQRVTLRCSPRSGDLSVYWYQQSLDQGLQFLIQYYNGEERAKGNILERFSAQQFPDLHSELNLSSLELGDSALYFCASSVGGGEGTEAFFGQGTRLTVV.